This record concerns one TCR beta chain sequence. Antigen specificity is unknown. CDR1 and CDR2 from the germline V gene are PRHDT and FYEKMQ (reference sequence). CDR3 size: 13 residues. Trimming cost V 5 bases and J 13 bases, with 18 bases left between them. Through a sample-barcoded 5' primer and a J-beta primer mix, a second PCR was run for 7 to 11 cycles. One entry per CDR3 protein, called by TCRdb with MiXCR from the 5' RACE reads. The data contain 850,000 to 1,000,000 distinct CDR3 sequences, around 48% of them singletons. The sample belongs to a study of blood T cells in healthy people across ages. Notes on the study in general: Across samples, TCR beta diversity tracked strongly with naive T cell percentage. The authors considered diversity estimates from one million T cells to be underestimates.

Healthy Caucasian individuals from Russia aged roughly 6 to 90 served as donors. The authors isolated at least 6 million PBMCs per sample. Sequenced input: blood. The chain links TRBV13 to TRBJ2-4, with no clear D. This sequence was found in a man aged 30 to 39 in good health. The CDR3 here is CASSKDRNNEQYF. CDR3 bases: TGTGCCAGCAGCAAGGACCGGAACAATGAGCAGTACTTC.